This T cell receptor (beta chain) was recorded in a study of CD8 T cells in Susac syndrome. TCR beta from blood CD8+ and CD4+ T cells was sequenced. TEMRA cells were enriched by FACS, and CD4+ and CD8+ T cells were negatively isolated. The RNA input was about 0.45 to 1 ug, and it was reverse transcribed with random hexamers. Across 54 Vbeta and 13 Jbeta, immunoSEQ multiplex PCR amplified TCR beta CDR3. TCRdb re-called the immunoSEQ multiplex PCR reads with MiXCR, one entry per CDR3 protein. Among 150,000 to 200,000 distinct CDR3 sequences, roughly 95% were seen once, and the ten largest hold around 0.13%. The CDR3 covers 15 residues. J was trimmed by 1 base and V by 0 bases; bases with no gene match: 2. CDR1 is GTSNPN and CDR2 is SVGIG in the germline V gene (reference sequence). This clonotype was recorded only once.

The specimen sequenced was CD4+ T cells from PBMCs. The clonotype comes from a human donor in good health. This chain uses TRBV30 with TRBJ2-1; 8 bases agree with TRBD2. CDR3 bases: TGTGCCTGGAGTGTAGTAGCGGGGTCCTACAATGAGCAGTTCTTC. This codes for CAWSVVAGSYNEQFF.